This TCR beta chain was observed in a study of post-analysis software for immune sequencing data. About the study: There were relapsing-remitting, secondary progressive and progressive-relapsing multiple sclerosis among the disease courses included. Study-wide points: Samples sharing a preparation batch grouped tightly together when assessed by F measure. Controls showed lower frequencies than patients for four to six TRBV segments, and TRBV5-6, TRBV5-1 and TRBV20-1 were among these.

Prepared TCR beta cDNA libraries contained unique molecular identifiers. The authors obtained 540,000 or so cDNA molecules from approximately 1 to 10 million T cells. TCRdb fed the PCR reads into MiXCR, producing one record per CDR3 protein. The sample has fewer than 600,000 distinct CDR3 sequences; around 40% are singletons. As to this clonotype: Its antigen is still unknown.

CDR3 length equals 16 residues. Germline V CDR1 and CDR2: MNHEY, SMNVEV (reference sequence). After removal of 3 bases from V and 0 bases from J, the junction contained 5 bases not matched to a gene. This clonotype was obtained from a girl between 5 and 17 years old with multiple sclerosis. The sequenced sample consisted of blood. The chain is built from TRBV27 and TRBJ1-1; TRBD1 agrees at 9 bases. The chain's CDR3 is CASSLVGDRVNTEAFF. The CDR3 region has the DNA TGTGCCAGCAGTTTGGTGGGGGACAGGGTGAACACTGAAGCTTTCTTT.